The entry that follows covers one TCR beta chain sequence. Its antigen is still unknown. A junction boundary mismatches the germline segment, possibly from a read error. The sample belongs to a study of CD8 T cells in Susac syndrome. About 0.5 to 1 ug RNA was reverse transcribed with random hexamers. TCR beta CDR3 was amplified by immunoSEQ covering 54 Vbeta and 13 Jbeta. TCRdb used MiXCR to reprocess the immunoSEQ multiplex PCR reads, holding one entry per CDR3 protein. The top ten clones hold more than 0.12% of a sample with under 200,000 distinct CDR3 sequences, around 95% of them seen once. Broader study findings: It was acknowledged in the study that the number of individuals who were included in its TCR sequencing and HLA analysis was relatively small.

Germline CDR1 and CDR2: DFQATT and SNEGSKA (reference sequence). The CDR3 sequence is 11 residues long. TCR beta sequencing was performed on blood CD8+ and CD4+ T cells. This TCR came from a human donor in good health. The chain recombines TRBV20-1 with TRBJ2-7; D remains ambiguous. Specimen: CD4+ T cells from PBMCs. CDR3 sequence reads: CSAAPSNEQYF. The CDR3 DNA follows: TGCAGTGCTGCCCCCTCCAACGAGCAGTACTTC.